The clone carrying this T cell receptor beta chain turned up a few times. Its antigen is still unknown. This CDR3 spans 13 amino acids. Germline V gene sequence: CDR1 SGHRS, CDR2 YFSETQ. The V end lost 1 base, the J end lost 8 bases, and 7 bases lay between the germline ends. These data come from a study of TIL therapy for anti-PD-1-resistant metastatic lung cancer. Study outcomes and limitations: Compared with baseline intratumoral T cells, expanded TIL cultures were more clonal and less diverse (approximately 6.6% vs 31%).

The immunoSEQ assay was v3. Each library reached some 2 million read pairs, or 5-6 million at deep level. Assay: immunoSEQ multiplex PCR; the TCRdb copy retains only in-frame clones and omits some. Among 45,000 to 60,000 clones, 65% to 80% were seen once, and the ten largest hold approximately 5.6%. Described time point: pre-treatment sample, taken before nivolumab and TIL therapy. Most excised metastases sampled were pleural nodules or supraclavicular lymph nodes. This TCR came from a person aged 25 to 80 with non-small cell lung cancer. Sequencing used tumor tissue, obtained at baseline. The genes are TRBV5-1 and TRBJ1-6, with a tentative D call TRBD1 (5 bases). DNA of the CDR3: TGCGCCAGCAGCTTGCGGGGGGATTCACCCCTCCACTTT. Its translation is CASSLRGDSPLHF.